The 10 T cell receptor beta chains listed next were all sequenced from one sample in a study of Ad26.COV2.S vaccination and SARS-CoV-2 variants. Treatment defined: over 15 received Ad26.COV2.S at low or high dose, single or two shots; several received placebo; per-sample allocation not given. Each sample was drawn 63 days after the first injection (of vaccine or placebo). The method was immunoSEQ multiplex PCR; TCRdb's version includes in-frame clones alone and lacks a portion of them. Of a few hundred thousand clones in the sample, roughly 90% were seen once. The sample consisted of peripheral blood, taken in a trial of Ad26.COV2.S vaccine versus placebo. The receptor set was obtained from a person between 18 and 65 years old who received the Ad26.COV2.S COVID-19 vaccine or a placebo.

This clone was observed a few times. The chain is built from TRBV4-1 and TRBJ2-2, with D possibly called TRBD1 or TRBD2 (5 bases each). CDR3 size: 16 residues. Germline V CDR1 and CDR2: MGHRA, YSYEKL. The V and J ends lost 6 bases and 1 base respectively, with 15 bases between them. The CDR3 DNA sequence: TGCGCCAGCAGTCGGGGCGGTCTGGTGAACACCGGGGAGCTGTTTTTT. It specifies CASSRGGLVNTGELFF.

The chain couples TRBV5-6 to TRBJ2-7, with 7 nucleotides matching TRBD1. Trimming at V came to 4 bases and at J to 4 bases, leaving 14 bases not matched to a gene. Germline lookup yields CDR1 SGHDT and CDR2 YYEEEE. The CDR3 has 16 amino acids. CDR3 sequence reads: CASSHLRDSSKYEQYF. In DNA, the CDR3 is TGTGCCAGCAGCCATCTACGGGACAGCTCTAAATACGAGCAGTACTTC.

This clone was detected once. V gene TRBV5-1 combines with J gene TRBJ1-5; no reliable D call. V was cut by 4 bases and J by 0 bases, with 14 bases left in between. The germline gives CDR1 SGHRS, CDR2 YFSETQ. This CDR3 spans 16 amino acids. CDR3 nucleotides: TGCGCCAGCAGCCCGCGGAAAAAGTATAGCAATCAGCCCCAGCATTTT. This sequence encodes CASSPRKKYSNQPQHF. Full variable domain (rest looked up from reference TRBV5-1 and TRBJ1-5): KAGVTQTPRYLIKTRGQQVTLSCSPISGHRSVSWYQQTPGQGLQFLFEYFSETQRNKGNFPGRFSGRQFSNSRSEMNVSTLELGDSALYLCASSPRKKYSNQPQHFGDGTRLSIL.

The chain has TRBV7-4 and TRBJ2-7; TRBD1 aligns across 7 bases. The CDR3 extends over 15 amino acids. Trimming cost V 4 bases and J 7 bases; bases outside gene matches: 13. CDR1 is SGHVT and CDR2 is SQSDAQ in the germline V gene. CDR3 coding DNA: TGTGCCAGCAGCTCCCAAGGAGACAGGGTGGTGGAGCAGTACTTC. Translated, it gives CASSSQGDRVVEQYF.

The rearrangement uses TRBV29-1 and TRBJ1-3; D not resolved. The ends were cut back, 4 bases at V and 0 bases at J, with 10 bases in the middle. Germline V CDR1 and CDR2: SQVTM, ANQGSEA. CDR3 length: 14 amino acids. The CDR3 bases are TGCAGCGTTGGTGGAGGTTTCTCTGGAAACACCATATATTTT. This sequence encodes CSVGGGFSGNTIYF.

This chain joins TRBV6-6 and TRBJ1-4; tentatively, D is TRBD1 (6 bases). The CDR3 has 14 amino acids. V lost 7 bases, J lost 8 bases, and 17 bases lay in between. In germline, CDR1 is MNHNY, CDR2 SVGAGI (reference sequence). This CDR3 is CASTMTGRGEKLFF. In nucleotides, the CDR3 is TGTGCCAGCACCATGACAGGCCGGGGCGAAAAACTGTTTTTT.

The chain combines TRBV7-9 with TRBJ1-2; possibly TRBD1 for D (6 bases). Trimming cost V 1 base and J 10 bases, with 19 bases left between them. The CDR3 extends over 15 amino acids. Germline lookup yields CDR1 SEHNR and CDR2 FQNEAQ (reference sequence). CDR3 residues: CASSLGQAEQRDYTF. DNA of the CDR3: TGTGCCAGCAGCTTAGGACAGGCGGAACAAAGAGACTACACCTTC.

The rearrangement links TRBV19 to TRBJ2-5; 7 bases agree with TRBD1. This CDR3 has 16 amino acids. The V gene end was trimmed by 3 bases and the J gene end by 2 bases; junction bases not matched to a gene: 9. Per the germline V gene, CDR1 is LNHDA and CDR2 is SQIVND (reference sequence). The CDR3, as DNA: TGTGCCAGTAGTATCGCAGGGGGAATCTTTCAAGAGACCCAGTACTTC. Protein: CASSIAGGIFQETQYF.

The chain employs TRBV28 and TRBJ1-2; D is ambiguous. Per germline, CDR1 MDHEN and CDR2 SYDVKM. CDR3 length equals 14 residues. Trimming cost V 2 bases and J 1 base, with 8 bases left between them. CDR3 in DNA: TGTGCCAGCAGTTTACCCGGCGTTAACTATGGCTACACCTTC. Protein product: CASSLPGVNYGYTF.

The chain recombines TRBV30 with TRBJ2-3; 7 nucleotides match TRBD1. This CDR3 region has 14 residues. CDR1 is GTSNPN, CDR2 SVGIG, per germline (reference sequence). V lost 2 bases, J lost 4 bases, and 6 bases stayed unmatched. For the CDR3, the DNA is TGTGCCTGGAGTTACACAGGGGTTTCAGATACGCAGTATTTT. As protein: CAWSYTGVSDTQYF.